The clone carrying this TCR beta chain has ten or more counts. Antigen specificity is unknown. The data were taken from a study of identical twins. Study-wide results and limits: Monozygotic twin pairs showed more out-of-frame TCR alpha sharing than models estimated. Insertions were fewer in abundant cord blood beta clonotypes, whereas memory repertoires showed none of this pattern.

Unique molecular identifiers were in the cDNA, with template-switch universal primer binding. One entry per CDR3 protein, called by TCRdb with MiXCR from the 5' RACE reads. This table has around 530,000 distinct CDR3 sequences, approximately 14% appearing once. The CDR3 has 15 amino acids. Between the trimmed V and J ends, which lost 0 bases and 6 bases, there was a span of 9 bases. Germline lookup yields CDR1 LGHNA and CDR2 YNFKEQ. These data were also filed under a second study, of yellow fever vaccine responses in identical twins. This second report adds: As reported, the vaccine T cell response of twins seemed partly convergent and partly personalized.

The chain recombines TRBV4-2 with TRBJ1-6; no reliable D call. The receptor was isolated from a woman aged 18-29 years in good health. Sample: CD4+ T cells sorted from blood. For the CDR3, the DNA is TGTGCCAGCAGCCAAGATATGACCATTAATTCACCCCTCCACTTT. It codes for CASSQDMTINSPLHF.